This entry describes one T cell receptor beta chain. This entry is derived from a study of cytomegalovirus exposure and HLA in healthy donors. The PCR employed 60 Vbeta primers together with 13 Jbeta primers. Here immunoSEQ multiplex PCR was the method, and the copy in TCRdb shows in-frame clones only, minus some. The table includes more than 120,000 clones, about four fifths detected once. V dropped 0 bases and J dropped 8; count of bases not matched to a gene: 13. This CDR3 has 18 amino acids. The clonotype comes from a woman between 40 and 50 years old in good health and CMV-seropositive. Sequenced input: PBMCs. The chain couples TRBV23-1 to TRBJ2-1; 10 positions match TRBD1. TRBV23-1 has ORF status, its function being uncertain. CDR3 in amino acids: CASSQSRGDRGSFYEQFF. For the CDR3, the DNA is TGCGCCAGCAGTCAATCGAGGGGGGACAGGGGTTCCTTTTATGAGCAGTTCTTC.